This T cell receptor (beta chain) was retrieved from a study of cytomegalovirus exposure and HLA in healthy donors. Findings and limits, study-wide: Researchers reported from a later analysis that most CMV-associated TCR beta chains appeared HLA-restricted. TCR beta V- and J-gene trimming was later associated with a missense DCLRE1C variant. Available immune exposure information was restricted to CMV serostatus only. Later analysis reportedly placed an Asian-associated ancestry cluster below the roughly 700-donor mean in N-insertions.

This clone was detected only a few times. Antigen: not known. There are 14 residues in the CDR3. It was with 60 Vbeta and 13 Jbeta primers that the PCR ran. The method was immunoSEQ multiplex PCR; TCRdb's version includes in-frame clones alone and lacks a portion of them. The sample holds 150,000 to 200,000 clones, around 77% seen once. The chain combines TRBV21-1 with TRBJ2-5; no check of the table's D call, TRBD2, against the DNA was made. TRBV21-1 is termed a pseudogene. The sample taken for sequencing was PBMCs. The source is a woman aged 25 to 39 in good health and CMV-seronegative. The CDR3 DNA follows: TGTGCCAGCAGCAAAGCACAGCTGGGGGGGACCCAGTACTTC. It is translated as CASSKAQLGGTQYF.